This TCR beta chain is from a study of blood T cell repertoires in COVID-19. Study background: Samples taken during acute and convalescent COVID-19 were collected in the United States, Italy and Spain. The analysed material was cDNA or gDNA that came from T cells, B-cell-depleted T cells, or PBMCs.

In the original workflow: The assay estimated nucleated cells by amplifying reference gene primers. Sequenced by immunoSEQ multiplex PCR; TCRdb stores in-frame clones only, minus some. V and J calls and clone size are those listed in that table; D and trimming were worked out from the DNA. The data hold more than 60,000 clones, with 65% to 85% observed a single time. This CDR3 has 15 residues. Germline V lookup: CDR1 DFQATT, CDR2 SNEGSKA (reference sequence). With 3 bases clipped from V and 7 bases from J, the junction kept 10 bases outside the gene matches. This rearrangement joins TRBV20-1 to TRBJ1-5; 9 bases fit TRBD1. The TCR originated in a man aged 50 to 59 with acute or convalescent COVID-19. Sequencing was done on a sample of peripheral blood. DNA for the CDR3: TGCAGTGCTAGTTGGACAGGGGCCGCGGGGCAGCCCCAGCATTTT. Its protein product is CSASWTGAAGQPQHF.